The TCR beta chain described here comes from a study of blood T cells in healthy people across ages. About the research overall: Template switching captured about one barcoded beta molecule per two T cells.

The CDR3 is made up of 16 amino acids. V lost 2 bases, J lost 0 bases, and 12 bases lay in between. The germline CDR1 and CDR2 sequences are MNHEY and SVGEGT. The authors ran a second PCR of 7 to 11 cycles using a sample-barcoded 5' primer and a J-beta primer mix. TCRdb fed the 5' RACE reads into MiXCR, producing one record per CDR3 protein. The sample lists about 690,000 distinct CDR3 sequences, around two fifths occurring once. The sample comprised blood. The clonotype was recovered from an elderly man in good health. V and J are TRBV6-2 or TRBV6-3 and TRBJ2-3, with a weak D call TRBD1 (6 bases). CDR3 residues: CASSYGGQPSTDTQYF. DNA of the CDR3: TGTGCCAGCAGTTACGGAGGACAGCCTAGCACAGATACGCAGTATTTT.